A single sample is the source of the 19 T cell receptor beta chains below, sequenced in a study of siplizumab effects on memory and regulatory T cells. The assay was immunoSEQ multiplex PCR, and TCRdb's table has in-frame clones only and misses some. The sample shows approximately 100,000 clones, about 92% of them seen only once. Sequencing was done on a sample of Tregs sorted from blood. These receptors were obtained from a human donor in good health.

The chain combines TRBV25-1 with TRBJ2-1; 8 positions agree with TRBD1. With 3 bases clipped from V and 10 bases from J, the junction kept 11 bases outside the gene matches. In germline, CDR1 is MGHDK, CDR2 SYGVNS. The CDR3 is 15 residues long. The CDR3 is CASSDPSFGDREQFF. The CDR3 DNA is TGTGCCAGCAGTGACCCTAGCTTTGGGGACAGGGAGCAGTTCTTC.

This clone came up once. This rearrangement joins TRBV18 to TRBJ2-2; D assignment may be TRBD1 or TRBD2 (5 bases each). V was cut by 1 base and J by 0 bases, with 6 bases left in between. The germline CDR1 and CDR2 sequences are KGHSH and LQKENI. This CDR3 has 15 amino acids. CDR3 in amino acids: CASSPRGANTGELFF. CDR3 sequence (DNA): TGTGCCAGCTCACCACGAGGGGCGAACACCGGGGAGCTGTTTTTT.

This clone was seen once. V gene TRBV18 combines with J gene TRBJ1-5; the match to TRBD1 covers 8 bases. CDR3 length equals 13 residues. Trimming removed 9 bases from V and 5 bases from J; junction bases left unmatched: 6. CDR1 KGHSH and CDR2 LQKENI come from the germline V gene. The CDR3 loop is CASQQGGDQPQHF. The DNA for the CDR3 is TGTGCCAGTCAACAGGGGGGTGATCAGCCCCAGCATTTT.

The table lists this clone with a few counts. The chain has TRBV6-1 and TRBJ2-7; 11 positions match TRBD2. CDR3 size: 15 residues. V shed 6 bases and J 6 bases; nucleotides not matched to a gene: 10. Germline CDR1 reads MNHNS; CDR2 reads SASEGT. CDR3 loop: CASRFSGRAGGEQYF. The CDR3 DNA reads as TGTGCCAGCAGGTTTAGCGGGAGGGCCGGTGGCGAGCAGTACTTC.

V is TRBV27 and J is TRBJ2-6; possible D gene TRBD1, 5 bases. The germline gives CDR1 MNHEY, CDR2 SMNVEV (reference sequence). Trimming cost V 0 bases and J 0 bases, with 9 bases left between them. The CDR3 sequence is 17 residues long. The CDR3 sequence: CASSLSGAPSGANVLTF. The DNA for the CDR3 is TGTGCCAGCAGTTTATCAGGGGCGCCCTCTGGGGCCAACGTCCTGACTTTC.

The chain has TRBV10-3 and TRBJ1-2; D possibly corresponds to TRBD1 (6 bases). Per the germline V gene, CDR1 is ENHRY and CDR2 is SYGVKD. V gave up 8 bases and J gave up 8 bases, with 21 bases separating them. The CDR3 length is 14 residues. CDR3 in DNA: TGTGCCATCCACACCCCTGGTCAGGGGAGGGGCTACACCTTC. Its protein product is CAIHTPGQGRGYTF.

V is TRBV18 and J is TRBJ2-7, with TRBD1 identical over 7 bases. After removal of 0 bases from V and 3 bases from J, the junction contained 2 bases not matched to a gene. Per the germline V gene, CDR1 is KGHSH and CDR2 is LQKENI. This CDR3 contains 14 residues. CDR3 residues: CASSPPGQIYEQYF. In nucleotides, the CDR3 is TGTGCCAGCTCACCACCGGGACAGATCTACGAGCAGTACTTC.

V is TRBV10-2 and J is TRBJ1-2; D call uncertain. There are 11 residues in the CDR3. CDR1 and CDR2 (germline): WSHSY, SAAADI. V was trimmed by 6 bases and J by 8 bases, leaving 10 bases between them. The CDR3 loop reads CASRDEKGYTF. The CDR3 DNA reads TGCGCCAGCAGGGATGAAAAGGGCTACACCTTC.

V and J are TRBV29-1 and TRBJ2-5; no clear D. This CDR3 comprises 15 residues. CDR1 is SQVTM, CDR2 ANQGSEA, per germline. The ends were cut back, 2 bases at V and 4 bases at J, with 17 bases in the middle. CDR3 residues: CSVEYADRLGETQYF. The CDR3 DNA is TGCAGCGTTGAATACGCGGACCGATTGGGAGAGACCCAGTACTTC.

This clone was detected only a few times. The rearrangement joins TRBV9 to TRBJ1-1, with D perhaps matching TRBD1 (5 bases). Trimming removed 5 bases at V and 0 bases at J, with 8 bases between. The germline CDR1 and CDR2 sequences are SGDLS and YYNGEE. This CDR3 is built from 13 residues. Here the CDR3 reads CASSGGLNTEAFF. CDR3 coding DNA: TGTGCCAGCAGTGGGGGATTGAACACTGAAGCTTTCTTT.

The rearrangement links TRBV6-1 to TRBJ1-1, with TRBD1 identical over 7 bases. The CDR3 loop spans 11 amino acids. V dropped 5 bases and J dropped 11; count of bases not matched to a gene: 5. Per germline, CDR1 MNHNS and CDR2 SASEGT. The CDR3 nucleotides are TGTGCCAGCAGTCAGGGGGGTTGGGCTTTCTTT. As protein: CASSQGGWAFF.

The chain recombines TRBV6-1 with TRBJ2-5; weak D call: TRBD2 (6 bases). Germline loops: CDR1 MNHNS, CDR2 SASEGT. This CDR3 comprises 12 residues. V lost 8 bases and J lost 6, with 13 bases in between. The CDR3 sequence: CASGPGRQTQYF. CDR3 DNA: TGTGCCAGCGGGCCAGGGAGGCAGACCCAGTACTTC.

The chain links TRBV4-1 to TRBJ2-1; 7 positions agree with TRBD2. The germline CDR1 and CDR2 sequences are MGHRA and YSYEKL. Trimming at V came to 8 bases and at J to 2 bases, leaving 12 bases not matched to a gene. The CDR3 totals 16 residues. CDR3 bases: TGCGCCAGCTCCCACGGGACCGCGGGAGCCTACAATGAGCAGTTCTTC. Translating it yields CASSHGTAGAYNEQFF.

The CDR3 here is CASSEAGHEQYF. CDR3 in DNA: TGCGCCAGCAGTGAGGCAGGGCACGAGCAGTACTTC. The rearrangement joins TRBV10-1 to TRBJ2-5; TRBD1 might be the D (5 bases). The last part of the DNA fits TRBJ2-7 better; the J call may be wrong. Looked up from germline, CDR1 is WNHNN and CDR2 is SYGVQD (reference sequence). The CDR3 covers 12 residues.

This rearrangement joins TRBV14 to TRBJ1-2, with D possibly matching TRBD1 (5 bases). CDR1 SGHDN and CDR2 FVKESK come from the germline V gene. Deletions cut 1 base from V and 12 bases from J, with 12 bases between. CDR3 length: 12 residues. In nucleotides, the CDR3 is TGTGCCAGCAGCCAAGCAGGGACGGGACACACCTTC. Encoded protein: CASSQAGTGHTF.

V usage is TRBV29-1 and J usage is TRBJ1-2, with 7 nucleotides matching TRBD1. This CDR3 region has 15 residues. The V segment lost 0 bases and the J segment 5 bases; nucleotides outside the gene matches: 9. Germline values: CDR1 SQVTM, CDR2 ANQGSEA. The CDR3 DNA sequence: TGCAGCGTTGAAGATTCGGGCAGGGGGAAGTATGGCTACACCTTC. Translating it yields CSVEDSGRGKYGYTF.

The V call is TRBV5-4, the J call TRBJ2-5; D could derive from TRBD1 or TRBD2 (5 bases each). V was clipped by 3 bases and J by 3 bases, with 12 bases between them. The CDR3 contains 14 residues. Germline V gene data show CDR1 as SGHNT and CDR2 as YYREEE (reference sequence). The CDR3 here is CASSYSVGEETQYF. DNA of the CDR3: TGTGCCAGCAGCTATAGCGTGGGGGAAGAGACCCAGTACTTC.

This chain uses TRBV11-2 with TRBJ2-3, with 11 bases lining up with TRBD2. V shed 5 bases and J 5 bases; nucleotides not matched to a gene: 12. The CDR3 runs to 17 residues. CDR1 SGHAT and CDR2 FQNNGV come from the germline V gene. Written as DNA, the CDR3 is TGTGCCAGCAGCCCCATACCACTAGCGGGAGTGGGAGATACGCAGTATTTT. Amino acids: CASSPIPLAGVGDTQYF. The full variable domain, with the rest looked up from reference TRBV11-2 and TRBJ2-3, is EAGVAQSPRYKIIEKRQSVAFWCNPISGHATLYWYQQILGQGPKLLIQFQNNGVVDDSQLPKDRFSAERLKGVDSTLKIQPAKLEDSAVYLCASSPIPLAGVGDTQYFGPGTRLTVL.

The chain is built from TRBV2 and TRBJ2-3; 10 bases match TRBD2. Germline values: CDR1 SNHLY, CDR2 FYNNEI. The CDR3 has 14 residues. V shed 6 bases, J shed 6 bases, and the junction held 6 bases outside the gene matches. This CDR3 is CASSLAGAVDTQYF. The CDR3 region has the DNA TGTGCCAGCAGCCTAGCGGGAGCGGTGGATACGCAGTATTTT.